The 18 T cell receptor beta chains below come from one sample, sequenced in a study of long-term antiretroviral therapy in people with HIV (dated by TCRdb to between 2022 and 2023). The immunoSEQ hsTCRB v3.0 assay was used at survey level resolution to sequence the TRB variable region. TCRdb stores this immuneACCESS table with in-frame sequences only. Part of the clones is absent; in the studies checked, under half of the shortfall reflects unresolved V genes, and no reason is known for the rest. The sample table contains 25,000 to 30,000 clones; only one count was recorded for roughly 86% of them. Roughly 5% of the sample is held by the ten biggest clonotypes. The sequencing used unsorted PBMCs, collected 0.8 years after starting antiretroviral therapy. These receptors all stem from a woman in her twenties or thirties with HIV.

The rearrangement links TRBV28 to TRBJ1-5; no reliable D call. The germline V gene has CDR1 MDHEN and CDR2 SYDVKM. The CDR3 length is 12 residues. Trimming took off 7 bases at V and 9 bases at J, with 13 bases between the two ends. The CDR3 region has the DNA TGTGCCAGCAAGGCGATCCCGGGGCCCCAGCATTTT. Translation: CASKAIPGPQHF.

V and J are TRBV18 and TRBJ2-5; 11 bases are a match to TRBD2. This CDR3 is built from 18 residues. V gave up 3 bases and J gave up 5 bases; unmatched junction bases: 14. The germline V gene has CDR1 KGHSH and CDR2 LQKENI. CDR3 protein: CASSPLLLSGGAGETQYF. CDR3 bases: TGTGCCAGCTCACCCCTGCTTCTTAGCGGGGGGGCGGGGGAGACCCAGTACTTC. Together with reference TRBV18 and TRBJ2-5, the CDR3 gives the full variable domain: NAGVMQNPRHLVRRRGQEARLRCSPMKGHSHVYWYRQLPEEGLKFMVYLQKENIIDESGMPKERFSAEFPKEGPSILRIQQVVRGDSAAYFCASSPLLLSGGAGETQYFGPGTRLLVL.

J is TRBJ1-5 and V is TRBV2; maybe TRBD1 (5 bases). CDR1 is SNHLY, CDR2 FYNNEI, per germline. The CDR3 consists of 13 residues. V gave up 6 bases and J gave up 5 bases, with 11 bases separating them. CDR3 nucleotides: TGTGCCAGCAGAGGGGATGAACATCAGCCCCAGCATTTT. It is translated as CASRGDEHQPQHF.

This chain connects TRBV2 to TRBJ2-7, with D hard to call. The germline V gene encodes CDR1 SNHLY and CDR2 FYNNEI. The CDR3 totals 16 residues. Trimming shortened V by 3 bases and J by 0 bases, and 15 bases separated the two germline ends. CDR3 DNA sequence: TGTGCCAGCAGTGAGGTAGGACCTTTCAACTCCTACGAGCAGTACTTC. Protein: CASSEVGPFNSYEQYF.

The rearrangement joins TRBV9 to TRBJ2-5; tentatively, D is TRBD1 (6 bases). This CDR3 has 15 amino acids. Trimming removed 3 bases from V and 5 bases from J, with 17 bases in between. Germline CDR1 is SGDLS and CDR2 is YYNGEE. The CDR3 region is CASSDTGIGGETQYF. The CDR3 DNA reads as TGTGCCAGCAGCGACACAGGGATAGGAGGTGAGACCCAGTACTTC.

The gene calls are TRBV5-1 and TRBJ1-2, with D possibly TRBD1 on 6 matching bases. Trimming stripped 0 bases from V and 8 bases from J, with 11 bases between. CDR1 is SGHRS and CDR2 is YFSETQ in the germline V gene. CDR3 length: 13 residues. The CDR3 DNA reads TGCGCCAGCAGCTTGGGATCAGGGGACGGCTACACCTTC. It translates to CASSLGSGDGYTF.

V gene TRBV19 combines with J gene TRBJ1-6; 7 bases match TRBD1. Germline V gene data show CDR1 as LNHDA and CDR2 as SQIVND (reference sequence). The length of the CDR3 is 15 residues. Trimming at V came to 5 bases and at J to 6 bases, leaving 7 bases not matched to a gene. The CDR3 nucleotides read TGTGCCAGTAGTTTATGGGACAGCTCTAATTCACCCCTCCACTTT. Its translation is CASSLWDSSNSPLHF.

This clone turned up a few times. The rearrangement uses TRBV27 and TRBJ2-7; possible D gene TRBD2, 6 bases. Trimming took 5 bases from V and 3 from J, leaving 14 bases between them. Germline lookup yields CDR1 MNHEY and CDR2 SMNVEV (reference sequence). The CDR3 length is 14 residues. CDR3 DNA sequence: TGTGCCAGCAGTAGGGATTTGGGGGGCTACGAGCAGTACTTC. Its protein is CASSRDLGGYEQYF.

The rearrangement uses TRBV7-9 and TRBJ1-2; D might be TRBD1 (5 bases). Germline CDR1 and CDR2: SEHNR and FQNEAQ (reference sequence). This CDR3 is built from 11 residues. Trimming took 3 bases from V and 9 from J, leaving 8 bases between them. CDR3 DNA: TGTGCCAGCAGCTTTCAGGGTCGCTACACCTTC. Protein product: CASSFQGRYTF.

The rearrangement links TRBV7-6 to TRBJ2-1; D is ambiguous. The CDR3 loop spans 17 amino acids. Germline loops: CDR1 SGHVS, CDR2 FNYEAQ. V lost 1 base, J lost 2 bases, and 15 bases lay in between. Written as DNA, the CDR3 is TGTGCCAGCAGCTTAGGCGGCCACCGAAAAGCCTACAATGAGCAGTTCTTC. Residues: CASSLGGHRKAYNEQFF.

This chain uses TRBV30 with TRBJ1-1; possibly TRBD1 for D (6 bases). V gave up 4 bases and J gave up 0 bases, with 9 bases separating them. The CDR3 has 13 amino acids. Germline V gene lookup returns CDR1 GTSNPN and CDR2 SVGIG (reference sequence). CDR3 protein: CAWTQGMNTEAFF. DNA for the CDR3: TGTGCCTGGACGCAGGGGATGAACACTGAAGCTTTCTTT.

The chain recombines TRBV23-1 with TRBJ1-5; possibly TRBD1 for D (6 bases). Being an ORF, TRBV23-1 has a function that is uncertain. V was pared by 3 bases and J by 1 base, with 10 bases between. The CDR3 runs to 15 residues. CDR3 residues: CASSQRGASNQPQHF. The CDR3 DNA sequence: TGCGCCAGCAGTCAGAGGGGGGCCAGCAATCAGCCCCAGCATTTT.

V is TRBV2 and J is TRBJ1-1; the D gene is possibly TRBD1 (5 bases). V lost 6 bases and J 8 bases, leaving 16 bases between the germline ends. The CDR3 contains 13 residues. Per the germline V gene, CDR1 is SNHLY and CDR2 is FYNNEI. For the CDR3, the DNA is TGTGCCAGCAGGGAGGGGAATGGGGCCGAAGCTTTCTTT. It codes for CASREGNGAEAFF.

The rearrangement joins TRBV4-2 to TRBJ2-5, with D perhaps being TRBD1 or TRBD2 (5 bases each). Trimming pared 1 base from V and 3 bases from J, leaving 6 bases between. CDR3 length: 13 amino acids. Germline CDR1 reads LGHNA; CDR2 reads YNFKEQ. Here the CDR3 reads CASSQGGEETQYF. CDR3 nucleotides: TGTGCCAGCAGCCAAGGAGGGGAAGAGACCCAGTACTTC.

The chain joins TRBV19 to TRBJ1-3; D call uncertain. The CDR3 has 15 amino acids. Deletions cut 7 bases from V and 4 bases from J, with 17 bases between. From germline, CDR1 is LNHDA and CDR2 SQIVND (reference sequence). The CDR3 DNA reads TGTGCCAGTACCCTGGACGGCCCCCGGGGAAACACCATATATTTT. Protein: CASTLDGPRGNTIYF. Together with reference TRBV19 and TRBJ1-3, the CDR3 gives the full variable domain: DGGITQSPKYLFRKEGQNVTLSCEQNLNHDAMYWYRQDPGQGLRLIYYSQIVNDFQKGDIAEGYSVSREKKESFPLTVTSAQKNPTAFYLCASTLDGPRGNTIYFGEGSWLTVV.

This sequence joins TRBV10-3 and TRBJ1-1; D is perhaps TRBD1 (5 bases). The V gene lost 2 bases and the J gene lost 0 bases, with 13 bases spanning the gap. Looked up from germline, CDR1 is ENHRY and CDR2 is SYGVKD. The CDR3 is 16 residues long. CDR3 loop: CAISEGQGLMNTEAFF. Written as DNA, the CDR3 is TGTGCCATCAGTGAGGGGCAGGGCTTAATGAACACTGAAGCTTTCTTT.

V gene TRBV5-1 combines with J gene TRBJ2-5; TRBD1 agrees at 7 bases. Germline lookup yields CDR1 SGHRS and CDR2 YFSETQ. The ends lost 3 bases at V and 5 bases at J; junction bases unmatched: 7. The CDR3 is 14 amino acids. CDR3 residues: CASSSSTGVETQYF. In DNA form, the CDR3 reads TGCGCCAGCAGCTCCTCTACAGGGGTGGAGACCCAGTACTTC.

CDR3 sequence reads: CAISESPGLDEQYF. DNA of the CDR3: TGTGCCATCAGTGAGTCGCCCGGCCTTGACGAGCAGTACTTC. The chain couples TRBV10-3 to TRBJ2-7; D not certain. Germline loops: CDR1 ENHRY, CDR2 SYGVKD. CDR3 size: 14 residues. The V and J ends lost 0 bases and 5 bases respectively, with 11 bases between them.